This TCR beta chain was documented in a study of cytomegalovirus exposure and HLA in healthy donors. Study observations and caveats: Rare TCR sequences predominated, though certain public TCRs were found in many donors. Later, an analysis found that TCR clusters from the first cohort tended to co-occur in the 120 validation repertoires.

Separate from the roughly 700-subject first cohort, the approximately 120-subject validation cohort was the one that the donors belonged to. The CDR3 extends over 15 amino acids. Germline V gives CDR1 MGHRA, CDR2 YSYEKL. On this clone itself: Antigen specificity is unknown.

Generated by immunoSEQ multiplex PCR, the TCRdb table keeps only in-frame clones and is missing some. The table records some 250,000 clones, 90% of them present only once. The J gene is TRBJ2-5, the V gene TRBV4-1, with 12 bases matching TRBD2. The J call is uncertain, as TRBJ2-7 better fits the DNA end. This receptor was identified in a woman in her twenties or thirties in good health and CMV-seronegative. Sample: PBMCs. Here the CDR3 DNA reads TGCGCCAGCAGCCAGCCGGGACTAGCGGGCTACGAGCAGTACTTC. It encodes CASSQPGLAGYEQYF.